A selection of T cell receptor beta chains follows, all from one sample in a study of blood T cell repertoires in COVID-19. Method: immunoSEQ multiplex PCR; TCRdb's copy keeps in-frame clones and lacks some. Of approximately 270,000 clones in the sample, approximately 88% were seen once. Sequenced sample: peripheral blood. These receptor sequences come from a woman aged 30 to 39 with COVID-19, enrolled during active disease. CDR3s include the opening cysteine and the closing phenylalanine or tryptophan. A D gene is named only where the DNA matches it firmly. Clone size is stated in some rows and not others, as once, few, many or a class when expanded.

CDR3 length | J gene | D gene | clone size | V gene | CDR3 DNA | CDR3 protein
16 | TRBJ2-5 | - | - | TRBV7-9 | TGTGCCAGCAGCTTAGCTAAGGGGTTCGGCCAAGAGACCCAGTACTTC | CASSLAKGFGQETQYF
14 | TRBJ2-1 | TRBD1 | - | TRBV11-2 | TGTGCCAGCAGCCCAGGGACAGGGCATGATGAGCAGTTCTTC | CASSPGTGHDEQFF
16 | TRBJ1-3 | - | - | TRBV11-2 | TGTGCCAGCAGCTTAGATAACACAGCTGGTGGAAACACCATATATTTT | CASSLDNTAGGNTIYF
12 | TRBJ2-5 | - | - | TRBV18 | TGTGCCAGCTCCGCGAGCCGAGAGACCCAGTACTTC | CASSASRETQYF
16 | TRBJ2-2 | - | - | TRBV5-1 | TGCGCCAGCAGCTTGTTTGCGGGTTCGGTCACCGGGGAGCTGTTTTTT | CASSLFAGSVTGELFF
14 | TRBJ1-5 | - | - | TRBV6-5 | TGTGCCAGCAGTTACTCCCAGGGCGGTCAGCCCCAGCATTTT | CASSYSQGGQPQHF
15 | TRBJ2-2 | TRBD1 | - | TRBV4-2 | TGTGCCACCCGAAACGGACAGGGGGGAACCGGGGAGCTGTTTTTT | CATRNGQGGTGELFF
14 | TRBJ2-1 | - | once | TRBV5-1 | TGCGCCAGCAGCTCGGGCAGGGAGGTAGATGAGCAGTTCTTC | CASSSGREVDEQFF
15 | TRBJ2-5 | TRBD2 | - | TRBV5-1 | TGCGCCAGCAGCTCAAGGGGACTAAACCAAGAGACCCAGTACTTC | CASSSRGLNQETQYF
11 | TRBJ1-2 | - | - | TRBV24-1 | TGTGCCACCAGTGATCCGTATGGCTACACCTTC | CATSDPYGYTF
18 | TRBJ2-1 | - | once | TRBV7-8 | TGTGCCAGCAGCTTAGCTTTCGGGACAACCCGCATATACAATGAGCAGTTCTTC | CASSLAFGTTRIYNEQFF
15 | TRBJ2-1 | TRBD2 | - | TRBV4-1 | TGCGCCAGCAGCCTCAGCGGGGGGGCGTACAATGAGCAGTTCTTC | CASSLSGGAYNEQFF
13 | TRBJ1-1 | - | - | TRBV11-2 | TGTGCCAGCAGTGGGACATCCAACACTGAAGCTTTCTTT | CASSGTSNTEAFF
13 | TRBJ2-1 | TRBD2 | - | TRBV6-5 | TGTGCCAGCACCCTTACGTCGGGGGGGCAACTGTTCTTC | CASTLTSGGQLFF
16 | TRBJ1-2 | - | - | TRBV6-1 | TGTGCCAGCAGTGAATTACGACAGTTACTAATCTATGGCTACACCTTC | CASSELRQLLIYGYTF
19 | TRBJ2-1 | TRBD2 | - | TRBV11-2 | TGTGCCAGCGGACGGGGGGATTTTAGGGCGGGAGGATTTTACAATGAGCAGTTCTTC | CASGRGDFRAGGFYNEQFF
15 | TRBJ2-7 | TRBD1 | - | TRBV15 | TGTGCCACCAGCAGAGACAGGGGGCAGTCCTACGAGCAGTACTTC | CATSRDRGQSYEQYF
15 | TRBJ2-1 | TRBD1 | - | TRBV4-3 | TGCGCCAGCAGCCAAGAATGGACAGGGACCAATGAGCAGTTCTTC | CASSQEWTGTNEQFF
15 | TRBJ2-5 | - | - | TRBV7-2 | TGTGCCAGCAGCTTAGTATTAGCGGACCAAGAGACCCAGTACTTC | CASSLVLADQETQYF
15 | TRBJ2-1 | - | - | TRBV15 | TGTGCCACCAGCTTGGGGGGAAGTAGGGACAATGAGCAGTTCTTC | CATSLGGSRDNEQFF
15 | TRBJ2-3 | TRBD2 | - | TRBV29-1 | TGCAGCGTCGTTGGACTAGCGCCCGGGGCAGATACGCAGTATTTT | CSVVGLAPGADTQYF
14 | TRBJ2-1 | - | - | TRBV5-4 | TGTGCCAGCAGCTTTAGGGGCACAGACAATGAGCAGTTCTTC | CASSFRGTDNEQFF
17 | TRBJ2-5 | TRBD1 | - | TRBV7-2 | TGTGCCAGCAGCTTTGGAGTGGGACAGCCCTTGCAAGAGACCCAGTACTTC | CASSFGVGQPLQETQYF
16 | TRBJ2-3 | TRBD2 | - | TRBV20-1 | TGCAGTGCTAGTCCGCGGGGGGGGGCGCGCACAGATACGCAGTATTTT | CSASPRGGARTDTQYF
20 | TRBJ2-7 | - | - | TRBV21-1 | TGTGCCAGCAGCAAAGACAGGGGGCGGGACTTTAAACCATCCACCTACGAGCAGTACTTC | CASSKDRGRDFKPSTYEQYF
18 | TRBJ1-6 | - | - | TRBV5-1 | TGCGCCAGCAGCTTGAGTGGGCCGGGATCCCTCAATAATTCACCCCTCCACTTT | CASSLSGPGSLNNSPLHF
19 | TRBJ2-1 | - | - | TRBV23-1 | TGCGCCAGCAGTCAATCGGTTAGGGGACACTCCGGCCCCAACCATGAGCAGTTCTTC | CASSQSVRGHSGPNHEQFF
15 | TRBJ1-6 | - | - | TRBV28 | TGTGCCAGCAGTGACCCTGCCCGACAGAATTCACCCCTCCACTTT | CASSDPARQNSPLHF
16 | TRBJ2-6 | TRBD1 | - | TRBV6-2/TRBV6-3 | TGTGCCAGCAGTTTCTTACCGGGACAGGGGACCAACGTCCTGACTTTC | CASSFLPGQGTNVLTF
14 | TRBJ2-2 | - | few | TRBV4-3 | TGCGCCAGCAGCCCGTCCCGGGTCACCGGGGAGCTGTTTTTT | CASSPSRVTGELFF
15 | TRBJ2-1 | TRBD2 | - | TRBV5-1 | TGCGCCAGCAGCTTGGCGGAGCGGGAGCTCTATGAGCAGTTCTTC | CASSLAERELYEQFF
12 | TRBJ1-1 | - | - | TRBV10-3 | TGTGCCATCGGTACTCTGGGGGGGGAAGCTTTCTTT | CAIGTLGGEAFF
13 | TRBJ1-2 | - | - | TRBV28 | TGTGCCAGCAGTTCCGGTCCCCACTATGGCTACACCTTC | CASSSGPHYGYTF
17 | TRBJ1-1 | - | - | TRBV6-6 | TGTGCCAGCAGTCTTCACCGGGACACTCGAATGAACACTGAAGCTTTCTTT | CASSLHRDTRMNTEAFF
15 | TRBJ1-1 | TRBD1 | once | TRBV11-2 | TGTGCCAGCAGCCCCCCGGGAGGGGGCGGGACTGAAGCTTTCTTT | CASSPPGGGGTEAFF
16 | TRBJ2-3 | - | once | TRBV27 | TGTGCCAGCGCACGGTTTGGTTTACCCCCCACAGATACGCAGTATTTT | CASARFGLPPTDTQYF
12 | TRBJ1-5 | TRBD1 | - | TRBV19 | TGTGCCAGTAGTATTGGAGACAGGGACGGGCATTTT | CASSIGDRDGHF
14 | TRBJ1-2 | - | once | TRBV19 | TGTGCCAGTAGAACAGGGATGTGGGACTATGGCTACACCTTC | CASRTGMWDYGYTF
14 | TRBJ2-1 | TRBD2 | - | TRBV4-2 | TGTGCCAGCAGCATCGGACTAGCTAAGAATGAGCAGTTCTTC | CASSIGLAKNEQFF
15 | TRBJ2-5 | TRBD2 | - | TRBV3-1/TRBV3-2 | TGTGCCAGTAGCCAAGATCGGGGGGGAGTGGAGACCCAGTACTTC | CASSQDRGGVETQYF
15 | TRBJ1-2 | - | few | TRBV5-1 | TGCGCCAGCAGCTCACAAGGGACTGATAACTATGGCTACACCTTC | CASSSQGTDNYGYTF
12 | TRBJ1-1 | TRBD1 | few | TRBV5-1 | TGCGCCAGCAGCTACGGACAGGGAGGAGCTTTCTTT | CASSYGQGGAFF
14 | TRBJ1-1 | TRBD1 | once | TRBV24-1 | TGTGCCACCCGGGCAGGGGGCCTCTCTACTGAAGCTTTCTTT | CATRAGGLSTEAFF
13 | TRBJ1-2 | TRBD1 | once | TRBV29-1 | TGCAGCGTACCGGGACAGCCTTACTATGGCTACACCTTC | CSVPGQPYYGYTF
13 | TRBJ2-5 | - | - | TRBV13 | TGTGCCAGCAGCTTACGGCTCGGGGAGACCCAGTACTTC | CASSLRLGETQYF
15 | TRBJ2-1 | TRBD2 | - | TRBV19 | TGTGCCAGTACCAACCCTCCTAGCGGGAGAAATGAGCAGTTCTTC | CASTNPPSGRNEQFF
15 | TRBJ1-6 | - | few | TRBV7-2 | TGTGCCAGCAGCTTAGATATGGGGAGAAGTTCACCCCTCCACTTT | CASSLDMGRSSPLHF
13 | TRBJ2-5 | - | - | TRBV10-2 | TGCGCCAGCGGGAGGAGGCGGCAAGAGACCCAGTACTTC | CASGRRRQETQYF
14 | TRBJ1-1 | - | - | TRBV13 | TGTGCCAGCAGCGCCCAAGGAGGGAACACTGAAGCTTTCTTT | CASSAQGGNTEAFF
16 | TRBJ2-2 | - | many | TRBV6-2/TRBV6-3 | TGTGCCAGCAGCCCGGGTCTAGTCTTTTCCACCGGGGAGCTGTTTTTT | CASSPGLVFSTGELFF
14 | TRBJ2-1 | TRBD2 | few | TRBV18 | TGTGCCAGCTCACCCTCGGACGGGGGGGATGAGCAGTTCTTC | CASSPSDGGDEQFF